Listed below are T cell receptor beta chains from one sample, sequenced in a study of cytomegalovirus exposure and HLA in healthy donors. The method was immunoSEQ multiplex PCR; TCRdb's version includes in-frame clones alone and lacks a portion of them. In the table there are about 120,000 clones, roughly 76% of which are singletons. The sequenced sample was PBMCs. These receptors were collected from a man aged 50 to 60 in good health and CMV-seropositive. CDR3s include the opening cysteine and the closing phenylalanine or tryptophan. Each record gives: D gene, J gene, V gene, clone size, CDR3 protein, CDR3 DNA. A D gene is named only where the DNA matches it firmly. Clone sizes are given selectively: once, few, many, or a class where the clone is expanded.

NA	TRBJ2-3	TRBV7-8	NA	CASSRGTDSLTEDTQYF	TGTGCCAGCAGCAGAGGGACTGACTCTCTTACGGAGGATACGCAGTATTTT
NA	TRBJ1-1	TRBV6-4	NA	CASSHNGDSGEAFF	TGTGCCAGCAGCCACAACGGGGATTCGGGGGAAGCTTTCTTT
NA	TRBJ2-7	TRBV11-2	NA	CASTLSYEQYF	TGTGCCAGCACCCTCTCCTACGAGCAGTACTTC
NA	TRBJ1-4	TRBV19	NA	CASSMPGVGEKLFF	TGTGCCAGTAGTATGCCAGGGGTAGGGGAAAAACTGTTTTTT
TRBD1	TRBJ1-4	TRBV14	NA	CASSQIPDWTGNEKLFF	TGTGCCAGCAGCCAAATTCCCGATTGGACAGGGAATGAAAAACTGTTTTTT
TRBD2	TRBJ2-3	TRBV6-5	once	CASSYGGDRTDTQYF	TGTGCCAGCAGTTACGGGGGGGACCGCACAGATACGCAGTATTTT
NA	TRBJ1-2	TRBV9	NA	CASLKGPGNYGYTF	TGTGCCAGCCTAAAGGGGCCCGGGAACTATGGCTACACCTTC
NA	TRBJ2-7	TRBV10-3	NA	CAISRSGLSHEQYF	TGTGCCATCAGTCGGTCAGGGCTCTCCCACGAGCAGTACTTC
TRBD2	TRBJ2-7	TRBV11-2	NA	CASSLLKGGRAPHGQYF	TGTGCCAGCAGCTTATTAAAAGGCGGGAGGGCCCCTCACGGGCAGTACTTC
NA	TRBJ2-7	TRBV5-5	NA	CASSFGTGTYEQYF	TGTGCCAGCAGCTTCGGGACTGGGACCTACGAGCAGTACTTC
NA	TRBJ2-7	TRBV6-1	NA	CASSEGGDGYEQYF	TGTGCCAGCAGTGAAGGGGGGGACGGCTACGAGCAGTACTTC
NA	TRBJ2-7	TRBV19	NA	CASRDRLPSYEQYF	TGTGCCAGTAGAGACCGACTGCCTTCCTACGAGCAGTACTTC
NA	TRBJ2-3	TRBV6-6	NA	CASAGYTDTQYF	TGTGCCTCCGCAGGGTACACAGATACGCAGTATTTT
NA	TRBJ2-5	TRBV27	NA	CASSLSSGETQYF	TGTGCCAGCAGTTTGTCGTCGGGAGAGACCCAGTACTTC
NA	TRBJ2-1	TRBV27	NA	CASSLSGRGYNEQFF	TGTGCCAGCAGTTTATCGGGTCGGGGGTACAATGAGCAGTTCTTC
NA	TRBJ2-5	TRBV7-7	NA	CASSPDGIARWTQYF	TGTGCCAGCAGCCCGGACGGGATAGCAAGATGGACCCAGTACTTC
TRBD1	TRBJ1-5	TRBV19	once	CASRVLDRGIGQPQHF	TGTGCCAGTAGGGTCCTTGACAGGGGAATAGGGCAGCCCCAGCATTTT
TRBD1	TRBJ2-7	TRBV4-1	NA	CASSLQGDPYEQYF	TGCGCCAGCAGCTTACAGGGGGACCCCTACGAGCAGTACTTC
NA	TRBJ1-2	TRBV29-1	NA	CSVTGGATYGYTF	TGCAGCGTTACGGGGGGCGCGACCTATGGCTACACCTTC
NA	TRBJ1-5	TRBV5-1	NA	CASSPTGITSNQPQHF	TGCGCCAGCAGCCCTACAGGGATCACTTCGAATCAGCCCCAGCATTTT
NA	TRBJ2-5	TRBV19	once	CASSISRLGQETQYF	TGTGCCAGTAGTATATCCCGACTGGGCCAAGAGACCCAGTACTTC
NA	TRBJ1-1	TRBV6-6	NA	CASSFRGIPEAFF	TGTGCCAGCAGTTTCAGGGGTATCCCTGAAGCTTTCTTT
NA	TRBJ1-6	TRBV5-1	NA	CASSSGRVTPYNSPLHF	TGCGCCAGCAGCTCTGGGAGGGTGACACCCTATAATTCACCCCTCCACTTT
TRBD1	TRBJ2-5	TRBV5-6	NA	CASSRPGQGLETQYF	TGTGCCAGCAGCCGTCCGGGACAGGGACTAGAGACCCAGTACTTC
TRBD1	TRBJ1-5	TRBV19	NA	CASSPGGGPPHF	TGTGCCAGTAGCCCAGGGGGAGGACCTCCGCATTTT
NA	TRBJ2-7	TRBV18	NA	CASSPAAYEQYF	TGTGCCAGCTCACCGGCCGCCTACGAGCAGTACTTC
NA	TRBJ2-5	TRBV5-1	NA	CASSPPPLELGETQYF	TGCGCCAGCAGCCCGCCCCCCCTAGAGCTCGGGGAGACCCAGTACTTC
NA	TRBJ2-5	TRBV7-2	NA	CASSSNRKETQYF	TGTGCCAGCAGTTCCAACAGAAAGGAGACCCAGTACTTC
NA	TRBJ1-1	TRBV6-6	few	CASSSQMNPEAFF	TGTGCCAGCAGTAGTCAGATGAACCCTGAAGCTTTCTTT
TRBD1	TRBJ2-1	TRBV6-5	NA	CASTPGGFGNEQFF	TGTGCCAGCACCCCAGGGGGCTTTGGTAATGAGCAGTTCTTC
NA	TRBJ1-5	TRBV6-5	NA	CASRRGEGNQPQHF	TGTGCCAGCAGAAGGGGGGAGGGAAATCAGCCCCAGCATTTT